The entry below describes one T cell receptor (beta chain). V dropped 3 bases and J dropped 6 bases, with 10 bases sitting between them. This CDR3 comprises 12 residues. Germline V gene data show CDR1 as SGHRS and CDR2 as YFSETQ. The data stem from a study of blood T cell repertoires in COVID-19. As for the study in general: COVID-19 samples collected from the United States, Italy and Spain covered acute and convalescent phases. The analysed material was cDNA or gDNA that came from T cells, B-cell-depleted T cells, or PBMCs.

Measured with immunoSEQ multiplex PCR; TCRdb has only the in-frame clones, and not every one. The data contain roughly 32,000 clones, approximately 85% of them singletons. Sequencing was performed on peripheral blood. The clonotype originates from an elderly man with active COVID-19. The gene calls are TRBV5-1 and TRBJ2-7; D possibly corresponds to TRBD1 (6 bases). This CDR3 is CASSSTGSEQYF. In DNA form, the CDR3 reads TGCGCCAGCAGCTCTACAGGGAGCGAGCAGTACTTC.